This T cell receptor beta chain derives from a study of blood T cell repertoires in COVID-19. Study-level background: PBMCs, B-cell-depleted T cells, or T cells provided the cDNA or gDNA that made up the material.

In germline, CDR1 is SGHNT, CDR2 YYREEE (reference sequence). The CDR3 length is 16 residues. V was pared by 0 bases and J by 3 bases, with 12 bases between. This clone appeared a few times. The table came from immunoSEQ multiplex PCR; TCRdb's copy has only in-frame clones and leaves some out. This repertoire shows roughly 200,000 clones, 80% found once; its top ten account for less than 7%. This chain uses TRBV5-4 with TRBJ2-2; maybe TRBD2 (6 bases). The sample was peripheral blood. This TCR derives from a woman in her seventies with acute or convalescent COVID-19. The CDR3 coding sequence is TGTGCCAGCAGCTTGGATAGGGACTCAGACACCGGGGAGCTGTTTTTT. It yields the protein CASSLDRDSDTGELFF.